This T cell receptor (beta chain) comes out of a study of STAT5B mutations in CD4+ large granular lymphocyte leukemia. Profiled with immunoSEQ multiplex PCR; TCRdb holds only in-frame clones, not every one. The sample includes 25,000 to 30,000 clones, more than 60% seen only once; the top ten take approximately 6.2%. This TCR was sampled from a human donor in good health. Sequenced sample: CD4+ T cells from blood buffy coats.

The CDR3 sequence: CASSPSGGVGAFF. Written as DNA, the CDR3 is TGTGCCAGCTCACCCTCAGGGGGCGTGGGAGCTTTCTTT. The chain recombines TRBV18 with TRBJ1-1; 8 nucleotides match TRBD1. With V trimmed by 3 bases and J by 10 bases, 7 bases remained unmatched. Per germline, CDR1 KGHSH and CDR2 LQKENI. The CDR3 loop spans 13 amino acids.